This is a list of T cell receptor beta chains from one sample in a study of siplizumab effects on memory and regulatory T cells. Generated by immunoSEQ multiplex PCR, the TCRdb table keeps only in-frame clones and is missing some. The table lists about 120,000 clones, about 94% of them singletons, with roughly 0.16% in the top ten. Material for sequencing was non-Treg CD4+ T cells sorted from blood. The receptors derive from a human donor in good health. CDR3s include the opening cysteine and the closing phenylalanine or tryptophan. The D gene is left open where the match is weak. Only part of the rows carry a size: once, few, many, or a class if the clone is expanded.

-,TRBJ2-4,TRBV19,-,CASSIRALTNKNIQYF,TGTGCCAGTAGTATCAGGGCCCTCACAAACAAAAACATTCAGTACTTC
-,TRBJ1-2,TRBV28,-,CASSLNPLQRNYGYTF,TGTGCCAGCAGTTTAAACCCCTTACAGCGGAACTATGGCTACACCTTC
TRBD2,TRBJ2-5,TRBV15,-,CATSTRGTSGGGETQYF,TGTGCCACCAGTACGCGGGGTACTAGCGGGGGTGGAGAGACCCAGTACTTC
-,TRBJ2-6,TRBV7-2,-,CASSLVSISGANVLTF,TGTGCCAGCAGCTTAGTTTCGATCTCTGGGGCCAACGTCCTGACTTTC
TRBD2,TRBJ2-1,TRBV12-5,-,CASGLEWRLAGKSSYNEQFF,TGTGCTAGTGGTTTAGAGTGGCGGCTAGCGGGGAAGAGCTCCTACAATGAGCAGTTCTTC
TRBD1,TRBJ2-7,TRBV7-2,-,CASSLEGQGSYEQYF,TGTGCCAGCAGCTTAGAGGGACAGGGATCCTACGAGCAGTACTTC
-,TRBJ2-4,TRBV1,-,CTSSREDPGTGENIQYF,TGCACCAGCAGCCGGGAGGACCCCGGGACAGGGGAAAACATTCAGTACTTC
-,TRBJ1-4,TRBV19,-,CASSSLAQGMREKLFF,TGTGCCAGTTCCTCCCTGGCGCAGGGGATGCGTGAAAAACTGTTTTTT
TRBD1,TRBJ2-3,TRBV7-8,-,CASSLEQGSTDTQYF,TGTGCCAGCAGCTTAGAACAGGGGAGCACAGATACGCAGTATTTT
-,TRBJ1-1,TRBV23-1,-,CASSLRLKAGNTEAFF,TGCGCCAGCAGTCTCCGACTAAAGGCGGGGAACACTGAAGCTTTCTTT
TRBD2,TRBJ2-2,TRBV6-5,-,CASSPPRGGTGELFF,TGTGCCAGCAGTCCCCCGCGGGGGGGGACCGGGGAGCTGTTTTTT
-,TRBJ2-3,TRBV5-5,-,CASSAPGATDTQYF,TGTGCCAGCAGCGCCCCGGGCGCCACAGATACGCAGTATTTT
TRBD1,TRBJ1-5,TRBV27,few,CASTGQGGNQPQHF,TGTGCCAGCACCGGACAGGGAGGGAATCAGCCCCAGCATTTT
-,TRBJ1-4,TRBV5-1,-,CASRPAPDREKLFF,TGCGCCAGCAGGCCGGCCCCCGACCGAGAAAAACTGTTTTTT
-,TRBJ2-7,TRBV7-3,-,CASSLNRGAGEQYF,TGTGCCAGCAGCTTAAACAGGGGAGCGGGCGAGCAGTACTTC
-,TRBJ1-1,TRBV30,-,CAWGVRANTEAFF,TGTGCCTGGGGGGTTAGGGCGAACACTGAAGCTTTCTTT